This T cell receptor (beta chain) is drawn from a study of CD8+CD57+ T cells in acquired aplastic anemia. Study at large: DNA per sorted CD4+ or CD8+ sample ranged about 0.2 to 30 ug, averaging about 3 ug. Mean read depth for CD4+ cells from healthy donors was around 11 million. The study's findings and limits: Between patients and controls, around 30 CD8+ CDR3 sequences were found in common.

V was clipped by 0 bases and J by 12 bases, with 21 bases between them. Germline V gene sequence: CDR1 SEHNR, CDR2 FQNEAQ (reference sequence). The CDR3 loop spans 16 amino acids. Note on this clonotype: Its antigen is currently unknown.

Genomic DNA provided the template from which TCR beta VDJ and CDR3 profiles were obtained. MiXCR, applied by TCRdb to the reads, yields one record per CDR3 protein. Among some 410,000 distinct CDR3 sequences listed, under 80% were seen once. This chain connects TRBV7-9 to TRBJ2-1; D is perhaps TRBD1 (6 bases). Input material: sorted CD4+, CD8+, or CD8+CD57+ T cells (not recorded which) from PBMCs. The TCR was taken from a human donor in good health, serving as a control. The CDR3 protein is CASSLARGGAGQLQFF. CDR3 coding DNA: TGTGCCAGCAGCTTAGCCCGAGGGGGAGCCGGCCAGTTGCAGTTCTTC.